A selection of T cell receptor beta chains follows, all from one sample in a study of CD8 T cells in Susac syndrome. TCRdb re-called the immunoSEQ multiplex PCR reads with MiXCR, one entry per CDR3 protein. The table shows about 130,000 distinct CDR3 sequences, with about 95% occurring only once. Sequenced input: CD4+ T cells from PBMCs. The source is a human donor with multiple sclerosis. The conserved cysteine and the conserved F or W are not part of the CDR3 here.

v_gene	j_gene	CDR3aa
TRBV30	TRBJ1-1	AWSSRGGNTEAF
TRBV18	TRBJ1-6	ASSPRGRGLLSSPLH
TRBV18	TRBJ2-1	ASSATQYNEQF
TRBV19	TRBJ1-1	ASREANTEAF
TRBV7-2	TRBJ2-1	ATGQGALYNEQF
TRBV15	TRBJ2-7	ATSRDLQGLYEQY
TRBV2	TRBJ2-3	ASLGWMDTQY
TRBV7-9	TRBJ1-2	ASRVPTGPYYGYT
TRBV7-2	TRBJ1-2	ASSQDRGGYGYT
TRBV25-1	TRBJ2-1	ASSEPTGSSYNEQF
TRBV12-3/TRBV12-4	TRBJ2-4	ASSYHSGRNIQY
TRBV15	TRBJ1-1	ATSGVRANTEAF
TRBV5-4	TRBJ2-5	ASSLESGGMGTQY
TRBV12-3/TRBV12-4	TRBJ1-5	ASSSNRVLGQPQH
TRBV6-1	TRBJ2-5	ASAPKGETQY
TRBV5-1	TRBJ2-2	ASSPGQANTGELF
TRBV7-9	TRBJ2-5	ASSSLAGARGTQY
TRBV7-3	TRBJ1-1	ASSLMGRTPGTEAF
TRBV2	TRBJ1-1	ASSDLGNTEAF
TRBV4-3	TRBJ1-1	ASSQSDRAKAEAF
TRBV3-1	TRBJ1-5	ATGQGEQPQH
TRBV5-4	TRBJ2-2	ASSLGLAGSTGELF
TRBV5-1	TRBJ1-2	ASSLRDKNGYT
TRBV7-2	TRBJ2-1	ASSLVAGLGSNEQF
TRBV13	TRBJ1-1	ASSLKVVLMNTEAF
TRBV7-2	TRBJ2-3	ASSPQTSADTQY
TRBV12-3/TRBV12-4	TRBJ1-6	ASSFVNSPLH
TRBV7-9	TRBJ1-2	ASSLPPSGYPVGYT
TRBV6-1	TRBJ2-7	ASSEEDGTSFYEQY
TRBV20-1	TRBJ1-4	SASWAGTRGNEKLF
TRBV5-1	TRBJ2-1	ASSLPMGFEQF
TRBV9	TRBJ1-5	ASSVGSSNQPQH